The clone carrying this T cell receptor beta chain was found a few times. Each CDR3 protein gets one entry after TCRdb re-called the PCR reads with MiXCR. The sample shows 60,000 to 65,000 distinct CDR3 sequences, over 15% of them seen only once. Input for naive CD8 libraries was about 18,000 to 1,100,000 sorted cells; the RNA fraction used was 10%, 30% or 50%. These data are taken from a study of molecular identifiers for immune sequencing clone quantification. What was sequenced was naive CD8+ T cells from blood, with Jurkat cell RNA spiked in. Described subset: FACS-sorted CD8+CD4-CCR7+CD45RA+ naive T cells. The source of this sequence is a human donor in good health. Some libraries in this study had Jurkat cell RNA spiked in.

This CDR3 reads CASSPRIWAGGNVDTQYF. CDR3 bases: TGTGCCAGCAGCCCCCGGATTTGGGCGGGAGGAAATGTAGATACGCAGTATTTT. J is TRBJ2-3 and V is TRBV11-3, with 8 positions matching TRBD2. This CDR3 is built from 18 residues. The V and J ends lost 5 bases and 5 bases, in that order; junction bases with no gene match: 18. CDR1 is SGHNT, CDR2 YENEEA, per germline.